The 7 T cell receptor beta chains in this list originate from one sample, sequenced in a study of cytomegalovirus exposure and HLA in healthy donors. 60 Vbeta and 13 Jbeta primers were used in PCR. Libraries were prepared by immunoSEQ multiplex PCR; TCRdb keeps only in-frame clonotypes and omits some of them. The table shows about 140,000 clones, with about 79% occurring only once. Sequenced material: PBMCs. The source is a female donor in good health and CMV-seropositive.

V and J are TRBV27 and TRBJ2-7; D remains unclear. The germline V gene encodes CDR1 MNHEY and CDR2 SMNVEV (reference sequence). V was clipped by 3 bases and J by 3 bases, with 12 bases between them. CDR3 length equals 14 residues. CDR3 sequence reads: CASSFAGYGYEQYF. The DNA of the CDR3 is TGTGCCAGCAGTTTTGCAGGTTACGGCTACGAGCAGTACTTC.

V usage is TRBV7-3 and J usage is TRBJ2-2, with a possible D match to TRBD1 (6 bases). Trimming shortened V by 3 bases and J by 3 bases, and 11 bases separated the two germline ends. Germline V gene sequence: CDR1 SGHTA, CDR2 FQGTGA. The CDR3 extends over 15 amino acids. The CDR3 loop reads CASSFGTPDTGELFF. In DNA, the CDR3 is TGTGCCAGCAGCTTTGGGACACCTGACACCGGGGAGCTGTTTTTT.

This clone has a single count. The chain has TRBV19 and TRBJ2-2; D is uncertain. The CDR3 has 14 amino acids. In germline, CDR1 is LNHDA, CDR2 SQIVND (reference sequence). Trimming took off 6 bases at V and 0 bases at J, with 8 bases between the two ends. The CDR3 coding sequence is TGTGCCAGTAGAGCAGGCGCGAACACCGGGGAGCTGTTTTTT. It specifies CASRAGANTGELFF.

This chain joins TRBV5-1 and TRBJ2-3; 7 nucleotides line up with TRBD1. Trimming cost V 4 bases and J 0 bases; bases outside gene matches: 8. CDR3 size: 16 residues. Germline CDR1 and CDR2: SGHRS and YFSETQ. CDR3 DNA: TGCGCCAGCAGCCGAGGGGGCGGACAGAGCACAGATACGCAGTATTTT. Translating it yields CASSRGGGQSTDTQYF.

The CDR3, as DNA: TGTGCCAGCAGTAATACAGGGGGCGATATCTATGGCTACACCTTC. Residues: CASSNTGGDIYGYTF. This chain connects TRBV6-4 to TRBJ1-2; 9 bases map to TRBD1. Per the germline V gene, CDR1 is MRHNA and CDR2 is SNTAGT. V shed 5 bases and J 4 bases; nucleotides not matched to a gene: 8. CDR3 size: 15 residues.

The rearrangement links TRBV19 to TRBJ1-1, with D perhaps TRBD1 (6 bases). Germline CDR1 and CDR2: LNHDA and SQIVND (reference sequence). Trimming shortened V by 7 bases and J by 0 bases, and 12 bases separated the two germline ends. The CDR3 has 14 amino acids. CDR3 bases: TGTGCCAGTACTGCGGACAGCCTGAACACTGAAGCTTTCTTT. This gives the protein CASTADSLNTEAFF.

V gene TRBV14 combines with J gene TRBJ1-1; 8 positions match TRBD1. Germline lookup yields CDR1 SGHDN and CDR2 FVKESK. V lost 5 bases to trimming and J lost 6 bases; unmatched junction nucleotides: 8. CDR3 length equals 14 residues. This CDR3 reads CASSSRGQGPEAFF. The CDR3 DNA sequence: TGTGCCAGCAGCTCCAGGGGGCAGGGACCTGAAGCTTTCTTT.